These 18 T cell receptor beta chains share one sample of origin, sequenced in a study of cytomegalovirus exposure and HLA in healthy donors. 60 Vbeta and 13 Jbeta primers were used in PCR. The method was immunoSEQ multiplex PCR; TCRdb's version includes in-frame clones alone and lacks a portion of them. Altogether around 68,000 clones are present, roughly 70% being singletons, with the ten largest covering 9.5% to 13%. The sample was PBMCs. The receptors stem from a woman under 40 in good health and CMV-seronegative.

The table lists this clone with a few counts. This chain connects TRBV29-1 to TRBJ1-1, with 7 bases matching TRBD1. Germline V CDR1 and CDR2: SQVTM, ANQGSEA. This CDR3 region has 13 residues. The junction had 8 bases not matched to a gene; V was cut back by 7 bases and J by 3 bases. The CDR3 DNA sequence: TGCAGCGCAAACAGGGGAGAGGACACTGAAGCTTTCTTT. This codes for CSANRGEDTEAFF.

This sequence joins TRBV4-1 and TRBJ2-1; 7 nucleotides line up with TRBD2. The V gene's germline CDR1 is MGHRA and CDR2 YSYEKL. The length of the CDR3 is 16 residues. The junction had 9 bases not matched to a gene; V was cut back by 3 bases and J by 4 bases. In DNA, the CDR3 is TGCGCCAGCAGCCAGGAGTCGGGGGGAAGTTACAATGAGCAGTTCTTC. This sequence encodes CASSQESGGSYNEQFF.

This clone came up a few times. The J gene is TRBJ1-5, the V gene TRBV6-5; 9 bases match TRBD1. V was pared by 6 bases and J by 3 bases, with 3 bases of the junction left unmatched. This CDR3 has 14 amino acids. Germline CDR1 and CDR2: MNHEY and SVGAGI. Here the CDR3 DNA reads TGTGCCAGCAGGGGACAGGGTACCAATCAGCCCCAGCATTTT. Amino acids: CASRGQGTNQPQHF.

This sequence joins TRBV2 and TRBJ1-1, with D tentatively TRBD1 (6 bases). Germline V gene data show CDR1 as SNHLY and CDR2 as FYNNEI. V was trimmed by 6 bases and J by 7 bases, leaving 12 bases between them. This CDR3 has 12 amino acids. The CDR3 DNA follows: TGTGCCAGCAGGACGGGGGGCTTTGAAGCTTTCTTT. Its protein product is CASRTGGFEAFF.

V is TRBV9 and J is TRBJ2-1, with TRBD2 identical over 12 bases. Germline V lookup: CDR1 SGDLS, CDR2 YYNGEE. The V and J ends lost 3 bases and 5 bases, in that order; junction bases with no gene match: 3. The CDR3 sequence is 15 residues long. The CDR3 DNA follows: TGTGCCAGCAGCGATGGACTAGCGGGGAACAATGAGCAGTTCTTC. Translated: CASSDGLAGNNEQFF. The whole variable domain, remainder taken from reference TRBV9 and TRBJ2-1, is DSGVTQTPKHLITATGQRVTLRCSPRSGDLSVYWYQQSLDQGLQFLIQYYNGEERAKGNILERFSAQQFPDLHSELNLSSLELGDSALYFCASSDGLAGNNEQFFGPGTRLTVL.

CDR3 amino acids: CASSVGRGGYEQYF. In DNA, the CDR3 is TGTGCCAGCAGTGTCGGGAGAGGTGGTTACGAGCAGTACTTC. This chain connects TRBV2 to TRBJ2-7; a weak D match, TRBD2 (6 bases). Per the germline V gene, CDR1 is SNHLY and CDR2 is FYNNEI. The ends were cut back, 4 bases at V and 4 bases at J, with 14 bases in the middle. CDR3 length equals 14 residues.

The chain combines TRBV29-1 with TRBJ2-2; D is undetermined. V lost 2 bases to trimming and J lost 7 bases, with 8 bases between them. The CDR3 totals 12 residues. Germline assignment: CDR1 SQVTM and CDR2 ANQGSEA. CDR3 bases: TGCAGCGTTGAATTAGCTGGCGGGGAGCTGTTTTTT. Translation: CSVELAGGELFF.

The rearrangement links TRBV28 to TRBJ2-7, with D possibly matching TRBD2 (6 bases). The CDR3 has 16 amino acids. The germline V and J ends were trimmed by 5 bases and 0 bases, with 17 bases remaining between them. The germline gives CDR1 MDHEN, CDR2 SYDVKM. The CDR3 bases are TGTGCCAGCAGTAACCCAAGCGGGTCTCTCTCCTACGAGCAGTACTTC. Protein: CASSNPSGSLSYEQYF.

V usage is TRBV6-5 and J usage is TRBJ1-3, with TRBD1 matching over 7 bases. Germline trimming cut 6 bases from V and 0 bases from J; bases unmatched to any gene: 5. Germline V lookup: CDR1 MNHEY, CDR2 SVGAGI. The CDR3 contains 15 residues. The CDR3 loop is CASSPGGFSGNTIYF. CDR3 nucleotides: TGTGCCAGCAGCCCAGGGGGTTTCTCTGGAAACACCATATATTTT.

The chain is built from TRBV30 and TRBJ2-7, with D perhaps matching TRBD1 (5 bases). The CDR3 is made up of 12 amino acids. Germline lookup yields CDR1 GTSNPN and CDR2 SVGIG (reference sequence). V dropped 0 bases and J dropped 7 bases, with 10 bases sitting between them. The CDR3 nucleotides are TGTGCCTGGAGTGTAAGCAGGGATGAGCAGTACTTC. Its protein product is CAWSVSRDEQYF.

V and J are TRBV7-2 and TRBJ1-1; D is unclear. V was trimmed by 0 bases and J by 0 bases, leaving 14 bases between them. From germline, CDR1 is SGHTA and CDR2 FQGNSA. The CDR3 has 17 residues. This CDR3 reads CASSLASHSLMNTEAFF. The CDR3 DNA reads as TGTGCCAGCAGCTTAGCGTCACACAGTCTAATGAACACTGAAGCTTTCTTT. The whole variable domain, filled in from reference TRBV7-2 and TRBJ1-1, reads GAGVSQSPSNKVTEKGKDVELRCDPISGHTALYWYRQSLGQGLEFLIYFQGNSAPDKSGLPSDRFSAERTGGSVSTLTIQRTQQEDSAVYLCASSLASHSLMNTEAFFGQGTRLTVV.

This chain links TRBV25-1 with TRBJ1-6; D remains unclear. CDR1 and CDR2 from the germline V gene are MGHDK and SYGVNS. Trimming removed 4 bases at V and 0 bases at J, with 7 bases between. This CDR3 contains 15 residues. The CDR3 DNA sequence: TGTGCCAGCAGTGCTAGGAGCTCCTATAATTCACCCCTCCACTTT. Translated: CASSARSSYNSPLHF.

This clone was counted once. This rearrangement joins TRBV10-3 to TRBJ2-1; 10 positions match TRBD2. The trim removed 2 bases at V and 9 bases at J, leaving 7 bases unmatched. CDR3 length: 15 amino acids. The germline CDR1 and CDR2 sequences are ENHRY and SYGVKD. The CDR3 reads CAISEAGGLAFEQFF. As DNA, the CDR3 is TGTGCCATCAGTGAGGCGGGGGGACTAGCGTTTGAGCAGTTCTTC.

Ten or more counts support this clone. The chain has TRBV4-1 and TRBJ1-2, with D possibly TRBD1 on 6 matching bases. The CDR3 has 15 amino acids. The germline V gene encodes CDR1 MGHRA and CDR2 YSYEKL. Between the trimmed V and J ends, which lost 3 bases and 5 bases, there was a span of 16 bases. CDR3 in amino acids: CASSQHTQGGYGYTF. The CDR3 DNA follows: TGCGCCAGCAGCCAGCATACACAGGGCGGATATGGCTACACCTTC.

The chain recombines TRBV28 with TRBJ1-5, with 9 bases lining up with TRBD1. Looked up from germline, CDR1 is MDHEN and CDR2 is SYDVKM. Unmatched junction bases numbered 8, after V lost 2 bases and J lost 6 bases. The CDR3 runs to 16 residues. CDR3 region: CASSLAKQGAFQPQHF. The CDR3 nucleotides are TGTGCCAGCAGTTTAGCGAAACAGGGGGCGTTTCAGCCCCAGCATTTT.

The chain links TRBV18 to TRBJ2-7; D might be TRBD1 (6 bases). CDR3 length: 12 residues. V dropped 5 bases and J dropped 5 bases, with 10 bases sitting between them. Germline V lookup: CDR1 KGHSH, CDR2 LQKENI. Here the CDR3 DNA reads TGTGCCAGCTCAGGGGGCCCGGACGAGCAGTACTTC. Its protein is CASSGGPDEQYF. The variable domain in full, with the rest retrieved from reference TRBV18 and TRBJ2-7, is NAGVMQNPRHLVRRRGQEARLRCSPMKGHSHVYWYRQLPEEGLKFMVYLQKENIIDESGMPKERFSAEFPKEGPSILRIQQVVRGDSAAYFCASSGGPDEQYFGPGTRLTVT.

This clone was detected a few times. The CDR3 here is CASNPQGLDQETQYF. The CDR3 DNA reads TGCGCCAGCAATCCCCAGGGGCTGGACCAAGAGACCCAGTACTTC. The gene calls are TRBV10-2 and TRBJ2-5; TRBD1 is a possible D gene (6 bases). CDR3 length equals 15 residues. Germline V CDR1 and CDR2: WSHSY, SAAADI. Trimming shortened V by 7 bases and J by 0 bases, and 15 bases separated the two germline ends.

This clone was seen only a few times. This sequence joins TRBV5-1 and TRBJ2-6, with D perhaps TRBD1 (6 bases). This CDR3 has 16 amino acids. Germline CDR1 reads SGHRS; CDR2 reads YFSETQ. V was shortened by 4 bases and J by 0 bases, with 11 bases between the two germline ends. CDR3 amino acids: CASSIQGFSGANVLTF. For the CDR3, the DNA is TGCGCCAGCAGCATACAGGGCTTCTCTGGGGCCAACGTCCTGACTTTC.